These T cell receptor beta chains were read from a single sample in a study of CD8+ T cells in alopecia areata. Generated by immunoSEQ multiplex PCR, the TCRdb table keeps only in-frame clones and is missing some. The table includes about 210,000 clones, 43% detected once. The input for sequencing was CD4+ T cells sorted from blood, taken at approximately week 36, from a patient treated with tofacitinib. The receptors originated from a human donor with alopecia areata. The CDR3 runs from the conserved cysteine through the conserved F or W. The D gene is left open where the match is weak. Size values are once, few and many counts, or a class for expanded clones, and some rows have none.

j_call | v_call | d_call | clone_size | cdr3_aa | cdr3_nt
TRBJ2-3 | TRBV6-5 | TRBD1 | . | CATKTGSTDTQYF | TGTGCCACCAAGACAGGGAGCACAGATACGCAGTATTTT
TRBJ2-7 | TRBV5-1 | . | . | CASSLEGRIYEQYF | TGCGCCAGCAGCTTGGAAGGCAGGATCTACGAGCAGTACTTC
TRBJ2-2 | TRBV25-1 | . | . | CASSERGRSGELFF | TGTGCCAGCAGTGAACGGGGGCGGTCCGGGGAGCTGTTTTTT
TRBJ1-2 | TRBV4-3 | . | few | CASSQAPPNYGYTF | TGCGCCAGCAGCCAAGCCCCTCCTAACTATGGCTACACCTTC
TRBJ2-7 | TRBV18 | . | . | CASSPDGVLEQYF | TGTGCCAGCTCACCGGACGGGGTCCTCGAGCAGTACTTC
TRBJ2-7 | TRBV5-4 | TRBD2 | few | CASSQGRLAGVYEQYF | TGCGCCAGCAGCCAAGGTCGCCTAGCGGGAGTCTACGAGCAGTACTTC
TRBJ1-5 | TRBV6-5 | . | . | CASGSRANQPQHF | TGTGCCAGCGGATCCAGGGCCAATCAGCCCCAGCATTTT
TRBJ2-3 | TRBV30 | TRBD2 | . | CAWSVAGGRTDTQYF | TGTGCCTGGAGTGTAGCGGGAGGACGTACAGATACGCAGTATTTT
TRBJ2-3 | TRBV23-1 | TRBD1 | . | CASRPGTGGISDTQYF | TGCGCCAGCAGACCTGGGACAGGGGGAATATCGGATACGCAGTATTTT
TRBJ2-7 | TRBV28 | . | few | CASSLSPRANYEQYF | TGTGCCAGCAGTTTATCTCCACGGGCCAACTACGAGCAGTACTTC
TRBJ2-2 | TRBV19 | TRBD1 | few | CASRDRGAGELFF | TGTGCCAGCCGGGACAGGGGGGCCGGGGAGCTGTTTTTT
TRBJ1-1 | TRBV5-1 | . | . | CASREQGNTEAFF | TGCGCCAGCAGGGAGCAGGGGAACACTGAAGCTTTCTTT
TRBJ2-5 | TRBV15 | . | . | CATSRDVVRETQYF | TGTGCCACCAGCAGAGATGTAGTCAGAGAGACCCAGTACTTC
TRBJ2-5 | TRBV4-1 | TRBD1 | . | CASSTGQETQYF | TGCGCCAGTTCGACAGGGCAAGAGACCCAGTACTTC
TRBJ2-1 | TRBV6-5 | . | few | CASSRVGDNEQFF | TGTGCCAGCAGTAGGGTGGGGGACAATGAGCAGTTCTTC
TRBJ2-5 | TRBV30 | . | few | CAWSWDNQETQYF | TGTGCCTGGAGTTGGGACAATCAAGAGACCCAGTACTTC
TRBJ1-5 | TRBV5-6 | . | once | CASSLGVSNQPQHF | TGTGCCAGCAGCTTGGGGGTGAGCAATCAGCCCCAGCATTTT
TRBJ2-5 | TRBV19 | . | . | CASSIQGLETQYF | TGTGCCAGTAGTATCCAGGGATTGGAGACCCAGTACTTC
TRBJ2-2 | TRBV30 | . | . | CAWSLARGALPRELFF | TGTGCCTGGAGTCTCGCCAGGGGGGCACTACCCCGGGAGCTGTTTTTT
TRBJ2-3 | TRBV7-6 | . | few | CASSLARLSTDTQYF | TGTGCCAGCAGCTTAGCACGGCTAAGCACAGATACGCAGTATTTT
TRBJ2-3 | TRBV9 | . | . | CASSVGTDTQYF | TGTGCCAGCAGCGTAGGGACAGATACGCAGTATTTT
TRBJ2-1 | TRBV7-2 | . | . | CASSLDTRGHNEQFF | TGTGCCAGCAGCTTAGACACTAGAGGACACAATGAGCAGTTCTTC
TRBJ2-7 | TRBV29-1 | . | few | CSVSLWRDSYEQYF | TGCAGCGTGTCCCTCTGGCGGGATTCCTACGAGCAGTACTTC
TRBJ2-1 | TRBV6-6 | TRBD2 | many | CASSALAGANEQFF | TGTGCCAGCAGTGCGCTAGCGGGAGCCAATGAGCAGTTCTTC
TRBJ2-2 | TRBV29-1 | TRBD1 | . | CSVQGQGTGELFF | TGCAGCGTTCAGGGACAGGGAACCGGGGAGCTGTTTTTT
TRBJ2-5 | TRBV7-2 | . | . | CASSYSGLETQYF | TGTGCCAGCAGTTACAGCGGGCTAGAGACCCAGTACTTC
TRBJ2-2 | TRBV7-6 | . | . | CASSLSRGSGTGELFF | TGTGCCAGCAGCCTCTCCCGGGGCAGCGGGACCGGGGAGCTGTTTTTT
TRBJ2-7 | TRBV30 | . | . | CAWRLWGEQYF | TGTGCCTGGAGGCTGTGGGGCGAGCAGTACTTC
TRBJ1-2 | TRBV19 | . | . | CASTDRLFYGYTF | TGTGCCAGTACAGACAGGCTCTTCTATGGCTACACCTTC
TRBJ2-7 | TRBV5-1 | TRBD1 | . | CASSLDRGPYEQYF | TGCGCCAGCAGCTTGGACAGGGGGCCCTACGAGCAGTACTTC
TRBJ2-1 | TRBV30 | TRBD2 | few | CAWSRGLAGGWEQFF | TGTGCCTGGAGCAGGGGGCTAGCGGGAGGTTGGGAGCAGTTCTTC
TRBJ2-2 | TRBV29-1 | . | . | CSVGTGNGELFF | TGCAGCGTTGGAACAGGGAACGGGGAGCTGTTTTTT
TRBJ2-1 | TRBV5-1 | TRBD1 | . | CASNQGQSSYNEQFF | TGCGCCAGCAACCAGGGACAGAGCTCCTACAATGAGCAGTTCTTC
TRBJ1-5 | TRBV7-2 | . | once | CASSLDDQPQHF | TGTGCCAGCAGCTTAGACGATCAGCCCCAGCATTTT
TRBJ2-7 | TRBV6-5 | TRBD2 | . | CASSSSGTSLHEQYF | TGTGCCAGCAGTTCCTCTGGGACTAGCTTACACGAGCAGTACTTC
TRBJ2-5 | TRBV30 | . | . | CAWSLWSGETQYF | TGTGCCTGGAGTCTCTGGAGTGGGGAGACCCAGTACTTC
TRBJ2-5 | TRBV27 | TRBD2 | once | CASRLGGQETQYF | TGTGCCAGCAGGTTGGGGGGGCAAGAGACCCAGTACTTC
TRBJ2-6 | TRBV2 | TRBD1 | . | CASTMGQGNSGANVLTF | TGTGCCAGCACGATGGGACAGGGAAACTCTGGGGCCAACGTCCTGACTTTC
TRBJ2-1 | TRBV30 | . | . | CAWPRLANGVNEQFF | TGTGCCTGGCCTCGTTTAGCGAATGGGGTGAATGAGCAGTTCTTC
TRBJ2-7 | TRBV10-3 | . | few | CAISPGLATYEQYF | TGTGCCATCAGTCCCGGACTTGCAACCTACGAGCAGTACTTC
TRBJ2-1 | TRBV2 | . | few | CASSEAQVEQGEQFF | TGTGCCAGCAGTGAAGCGCAGGTTGAACAGGGCGAGCAGTTCTTC
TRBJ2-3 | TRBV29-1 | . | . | CSVTMLADTQYF | TGCAGCGTGACGATGCTAGCAGATACGCAGTATTTT
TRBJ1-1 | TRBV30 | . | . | CAWSGPSKGSDTEAFF | TGTGCCTGGAGTGGCCCGAGTAAGGGGTCTGACACTGAAGCTTTCTTT
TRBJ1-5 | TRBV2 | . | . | CASSVGSNQPQHF | TGTGCCAGCAGTGTGGGCAGCAATCAGCCCCAGCATTTT
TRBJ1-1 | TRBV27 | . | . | CASSSGTGVLAFF | TGTGCCAGCAGTTCCGGGACGGGTGTACTGGCTTTCTTT
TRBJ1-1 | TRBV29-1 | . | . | CSVPPRDLTGEAFF | TGCAGCGTTCCCCCCCGGGACCTCACTGGGGAAGCTTTCTTT
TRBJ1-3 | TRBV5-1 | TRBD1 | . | CASSLGQGGNTIYF | TGCGCCAGCAGCTTGGGACAGGGAGGAAACACCATATATTTT
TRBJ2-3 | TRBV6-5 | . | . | CASSYSGERDTQYF | TGTGCCAGCAGTTACTCGGGCGAAAGGGATACGCAGTATTTT
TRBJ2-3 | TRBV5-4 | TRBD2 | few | CASSILAGDTDTQYF | TGTGCCAGCAGCATCCTAGCGGGAGACACAGATACGCAGTATTTT
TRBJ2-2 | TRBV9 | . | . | CASSVAGTNTGELFF | TGTGCCAGCAGCGTAGCTGGGACAAACACCGGGGAGCTGTTTTTT
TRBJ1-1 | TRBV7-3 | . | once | CASSFRKNTEAFF | TGTGCCAGCAGCTTCCGGAAAAACACTGAAGCTTTCTTT
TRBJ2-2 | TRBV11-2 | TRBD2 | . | CASSTLAGAGTGELFF | TGTGCCAGCAGCACACTAGCGGGAGCCGGCACCGGGGAGCTGTTTTTT